Listed below are T cell receptor beta chains from one sample, sequenced in a study of cytotoxic CD8 clonotypes in ibrutinib-treated CLL. The protocol was immunoSEQ multiplex PCR, while the TCRdb copy is restricted to in-frame clones and leaves out a portion. Among more than 85,000 clones listed, about 78% were seen once. The specimen comprised PBMCs, sampled after 12 months of ibrutinib treatment. These receptors originate from a human donor with chronic lymphocytic leukemia. Both conserved end residues are part of each CDR3. D genes are given only for firm matches. Size is omitted from some rows. Given values are once, few, many or a class for expanded clones.

TRBV9	-	16	TRBJ1-4	-	CASSVEGGGEGEKLFF	TGTGCCAGCAGCGTAGAGGGTGGGGGCGAGGGTGAAAAACTGTTTTTT
TRBV9	-	12	TRBJ2-7	-	CASGRATYEQYF	TGTGCCAGCGGTCGAGCGACCTACGAGCAGTACTTC
TRBV5-1	TRBD2	15	TRBJ2-7	once	CASSLVAGASYEQYF	TGCGCCAGCAGCTTGGTAGCGGGGGCCTCCTACGAGCAGTACTTC
TRBV2	-	13	TRBJ1-2	-	CASSEARQYGYTF	TGTGCCAGCAGTGAAGCGCGTCAGTATGGCTACACCTTC
TRBV7-2	-	12	TRBJ1-2	-	CAITINSYGYTF	TGTGCCATCACAATTAACAGCTATGGCTACACCTTC
TRBV6-5	TRBD1	14	TRBJ2-4	-	CASSKGQAKNIQYF	TGTGCCAGCAGTAAGGGACAGGCCAAAAACATTCAGTACTTC
TRBV5-1	-	15	TRBJ2-1	few	CASSSQGRGGNEQFF	TGCGCCAGCAGCTCCCAGGGGAGGGGGGGCAATGAGCAGTTCTTC
TRBV5-6	TRBD1	13	TRBJ2-3	-	CASSWTGTDTQYF	TGTGCCAGCAGCTGGACAGGGACGGATACGCAGTATTTT
TRBV11-3	-	14	TRBJ2-3	-	CASSLAGHTDTQYF	TGTGCCAGCAGCTTAGCGGGGCACACAGATACGCAGTATTTT
TRBV30	-	16	TRBJ1-5	-	CAWSKRSGVNNQPQHF	TGTGCCTGGAGTAAGAGATCAGGGGTTAACAATCAGCCCCAGCATTTT
TRBV7-8	-	14	TRBJ2-2	-	CASSRDENTGELFF	TGTGCCAGCAGCCGGGACGAGAACACCGGGGAGCTGTTTTTT
TRBV19	TRBD2	16	TRBJ2-1	-	CASSIRTSGGYNEQFF	TGTGCCAGTAGTATACGGACTAGCGGGGGATACAATGAGCAGTTCTTC
TRBV5-5	TRBD1	13	TRBJ1-2	few	CASTRRGDYGYTF	TGTGCCAGCACCCGCAGGGGGGACTATGGCTACACCTTC
TRBV7-9	-	12	TRBJ2-5	few	CASGAGASTQYF	TGTGCCAGCGGGGCGGGGGCTTCGACCCAGTACTTC
TRBV6-5	-	14	TRBJ2-1	-	CASSSPGHYNEQFF	TGTGCCAGCAGTTCACCGGGACACTACAATGAGCAGTTCTTC
TRBV7-2	-	15	TRBJ1-1	-	CASSLVPSGHTEAFF	TGTGCCAGCAGCTTAGTCCCATCCGGGCACACTGAAGCTTTCTTT
TRBV19	TRBD1	17	TRBJ2-2	-	CASSLGQGAFSSGELFF	TGTGCCAGTAGTCTGGGACAGGGGGCTTTCTCGAGCGGGGAGCTGTTTTTT
TRBV16	TRBD1	12	TRBJ2-4	few	CASSRDRNIQYF	TGTGCCAGCAGCAGGGACAGAAACATTCAGTACTTC
TRBV19	-	17	TRBJ2-2	-	CASSIVARTANTGELFF	TGTGCCAGTAGTATAGTTGCCAGGACTGCGAACACCGGGGAGCTGTTTTTT
TRBV2	-	11	TRBJ2-1	few	CASEGNHEQFF	TGTGCCAGCGAGGGGAATCATGAGCAGTTCTTC
TRBV19	-	16	TRBJ1-2	-	CASSITTLGGADGYTF	TGTGCCAGTAGTATAACTACGTTGGGGGGAGCGGATGGCTACACCTTC
TRBV6-5	-	15	TRBJ2-1	-	CASSYWAGSYNEQFF	TGTGCCAGCAGTTACTGGGCGGGATCCTACAATGAGCAGTTCTTC